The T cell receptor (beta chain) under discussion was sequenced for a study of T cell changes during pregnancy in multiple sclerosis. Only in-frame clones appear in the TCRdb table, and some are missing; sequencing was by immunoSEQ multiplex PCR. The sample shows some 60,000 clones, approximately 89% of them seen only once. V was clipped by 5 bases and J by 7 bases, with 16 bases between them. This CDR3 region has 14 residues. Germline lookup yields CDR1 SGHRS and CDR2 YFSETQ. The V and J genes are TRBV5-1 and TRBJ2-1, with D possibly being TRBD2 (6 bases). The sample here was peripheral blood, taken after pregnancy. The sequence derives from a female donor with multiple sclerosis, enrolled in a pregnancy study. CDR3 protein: CASRRDSNANEQFF. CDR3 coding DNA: TGCGCCAGCAGGCGGGACTCCAATGCAAATGAGCAGTTCTTC.